The clone carrying this TCR beta chain was counted at least ten times. This CDR3 comprises 12 residues. CDR1 and CDR2 from the germline V gene are MGHRA and YSYEKL. The V gene lost 1 base and the J gene lost 10 bases, with 8 bases spanning the gap. The data were obtained in a study of identical twins. Using its own MiXCR run on the 5' RACE reads, TCRdb lists one record per CDR3 protein. The data contain around 300,000 distinct CDR3 sequences, roughly 8.6% of them seen just once; the ten biggest clones take up approximately 2.1%. These data also formed part of another study, on yellow fever vaccine responses in identical twins.

The receptor was isolated from a woman aged 18 to 35 in good health. The V gene is TRBV4-1, the J gene TRBJ2-1; D gene uncertain. Material: memory (CD45RO+) T cells sorted from blood. The CDR3 loop is CASSQARAEQFF. CDR3 sequence (DNA): TGCGCCAGCAGCCAAGCCCGGGCCGAGCAGTTCTTC.